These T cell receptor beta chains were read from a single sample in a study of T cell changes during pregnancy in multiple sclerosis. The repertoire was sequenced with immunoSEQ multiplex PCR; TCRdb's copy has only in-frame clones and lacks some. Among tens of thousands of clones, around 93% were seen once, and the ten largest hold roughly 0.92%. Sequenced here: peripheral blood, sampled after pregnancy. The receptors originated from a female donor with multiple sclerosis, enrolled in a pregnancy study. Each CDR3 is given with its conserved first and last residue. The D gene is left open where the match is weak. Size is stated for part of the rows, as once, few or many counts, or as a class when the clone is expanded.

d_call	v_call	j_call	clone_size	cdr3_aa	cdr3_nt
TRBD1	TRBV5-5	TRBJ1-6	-	CASSPGQGDNSPLHF	TGTGCCAGCAGCCCGGGACAGGGAGATAATTCACCCCTCCACTTT
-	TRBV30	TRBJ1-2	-	CAWEGRALGYTF	TGTGCCTGGGAGGGTCGGGCCCTTGGCTACACCTTC
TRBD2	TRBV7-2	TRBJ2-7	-	CASSPSGGNTYEQYF	TGTGCCAGCAGCCCTAGCGGGGGGAACACCTACGAGCAGTACTTC
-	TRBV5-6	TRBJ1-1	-	CASSFGNTEAFF	TGTGCCAGCAGCTTCGGGAACACTGAAGCTTTCTTT
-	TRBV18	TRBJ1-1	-	CASSPDSFWSTEAFF	TGTGCCAGCTCACCGGACAGCTTTTGGAGCACTGAAGCTTTCTTT
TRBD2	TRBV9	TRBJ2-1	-	CASSVEGGGGANEQFF	TGTGCCAGCAGCGTAGAAGGAGGCGGGGGGGCCAATGAGCAGTTCTTC
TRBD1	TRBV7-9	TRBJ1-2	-	CASGKLWGTGEFYGYTF	TGTGCCAGCGGAAAGTTATGGGGGACAGGGGAGTTCTATGGCTACACCTTC
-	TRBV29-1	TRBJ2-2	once	CSVVWGEENTGELFF	TGCAGCGTTGTGTGGGGGGAGGAGAACACCGGGGAGCTGTTTTTT
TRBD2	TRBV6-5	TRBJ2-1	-	CASSYTSGGDEQFF	TGTGCCAGCAGTTATACTAGCGGGGGCGATGAGCAGTTCTTC
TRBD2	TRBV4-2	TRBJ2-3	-	CASSPAWGGEDTQYF	TGTGCCAGCAGCCCTGCGTGGGGGGGAGAAGATACGCAGTATTTT
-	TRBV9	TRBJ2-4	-	CASSVGGHLAKNIQYF	TGTGCCAGCAGCGTAGGGGGACATCTAGCCAAAAACATTCAGTACTTC
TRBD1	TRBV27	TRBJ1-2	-	CASSLQGVDGYTF	TGTGCCAGCAGTTTACAGGGGGTTGATGGCTACACCTTC
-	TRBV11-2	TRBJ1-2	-	CASSSSIRGVGYTF	TGTGCCAGCAGCTCTTCCATTAGGGGCGTCGGCTACACCTTC
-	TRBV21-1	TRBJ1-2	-	CASSIGRWALLRGYTF	TGTGCCAGCAGCATAGGGAGATGGGCTCTCCTGAGGGGCTACACCTTC
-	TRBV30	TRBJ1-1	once	CAWREGGAYTEAFF	TGTGCCTGGAGGGAGGGGGGGGCTTACACTGAAGCTTTCTTT
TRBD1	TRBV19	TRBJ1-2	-	CASSINDRQGNYGYTF	TGTGCCAGTAGTATCAATGACCGACAGGGTAACTATGGCTACACCTTC
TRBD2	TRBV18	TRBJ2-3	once	CASSPRRLADTDTQYF	TGTGCCAGCTCACCCAGGCGACTAGCGGACACAGATACGCAGTATTTT
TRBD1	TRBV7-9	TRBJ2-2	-	CASSLLPGQGYTGELFF	TGTGCCAGCAGCTTACTCCCGGGACAGGGATACACCGGGGAGCTGTTTTTT
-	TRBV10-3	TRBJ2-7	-	CAISGHTEQYF	TGTGCCATCAGTGGCCACACCGAGCAGTACTTC
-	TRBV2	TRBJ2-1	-	CASSRARGSYNEQFF	TGTGCCAGCAGTCGGGCCAGGGGCTCCTACAATGAGCAGTTCTTC
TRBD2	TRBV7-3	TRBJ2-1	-	CASSRSGGANYNEQFF	TGTGCCAGCAGCCGTAGCGGGGGCGCCAATTACAATGAGCAGTTCTTC
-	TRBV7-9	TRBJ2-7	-	CASSLDLQGNYEQYF	TGTGCCAGCAGCTTAGATTTGCAGGGTAATTACGAGCAGTACTTC
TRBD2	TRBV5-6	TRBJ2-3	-	CASSLLAGGLRGTDTQYF	TGTGCCAGCAGCTTGTTGGCGGGGGGGCTTCGGGGCACAGATACGCAGTATTTT
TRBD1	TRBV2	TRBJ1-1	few	CASSLLTGGMNTEAFF	TGTGCCAGCAGTTTACTGACAGGGGGCATGAACACTGAAGCTTTCTTT
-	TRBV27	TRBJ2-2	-	CASRLGGVTGELFF	TGTGCCAGCAGGCTAGGGGGGGTCACCGGGGAGCTGTTTTTT
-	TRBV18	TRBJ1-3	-	CASSSQASGNTIYF	TGTGCCAGCTCTTCCCAGGCCTCTGGAAACACCATATATTTT
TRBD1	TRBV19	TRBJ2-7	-	CASSIGDSGSEQYF	TGTGCCAGTAGTATTGGGGACAGTGGTTCGGAGCAGTACTTC
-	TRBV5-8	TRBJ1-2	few	CASSLVHGLHGYTF	TGTGCCAGCAGCTTGGTCCACGGGTTACATGGCTACACCTTC
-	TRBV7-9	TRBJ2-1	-	CASSLVRGAYNEQFF	TGTGCCAGCAGCTTAGTGCGGGGCGCCTACAATGAGCAGTTCTTC
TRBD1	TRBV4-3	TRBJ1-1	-	CASSQDPTGSEAFF	TGCGCCAGCAGCCAAGATCCGACAGGGTCTGAAGCTTTCTTT
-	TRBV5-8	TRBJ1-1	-	CASSLNRNTEAFF	TGTGCCAGCAGCTTGAACAGGAACACTGAAGCTTTCTTT
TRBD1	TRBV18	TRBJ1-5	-	CASSPAGGDQPQHF	TGTGCCAGCTCACCCGCAGGGGGCGATCAGCCCCAGCATTTT
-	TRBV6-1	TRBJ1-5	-	CASSEGGQGTPRHF	TGTGCCAGCAGTGAGGGGGGGCAGGGCACCCCGAGGCATTTT
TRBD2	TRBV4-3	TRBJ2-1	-	CASSQDPSGGVSEQFF	TGCGCCAGCAGCCAAGACCCTAGCGGGGGGGTGAGTGAGCAGTTCTTC
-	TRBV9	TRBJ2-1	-	CASSVDPMAGNEQFF	TGTGCCAGCAGCGTAGATCCAATGGCGGGCAATGAGCAGTTCTTC
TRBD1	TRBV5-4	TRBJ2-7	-	CASSWGQGSSYEQYF	TGTGCCAGCAGCTGGGGACAGGGAAGTTCCTACGAGCAGTACTTC
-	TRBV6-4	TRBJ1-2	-	CASSDSTDGGYTF	TGTGCCAGCAGTGACTCGACAGATGGTGGCTACACCTTC
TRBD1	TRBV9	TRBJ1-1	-	CASSVEGTANTEAFF	TGTGCCAGCAGCGTAGAGGGGACAGCGAACACTGAAGCTTTCTTT
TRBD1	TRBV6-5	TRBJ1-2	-	CASSYVGTGKSGGYTF	TGTGCCAGCAGTTACGTCGGGACAGGGAAGTCGGGTGGCTACACCTTC
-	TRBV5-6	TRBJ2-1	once	CASSLGRGDEQFF	TGTGCCAGCAGCTTGGGTAGGGGTGATGAGCAGTTCTTC
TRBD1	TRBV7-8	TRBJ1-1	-	CASSLVREAVGQRPPGPEAFF	TGTGCCAGCAGCTTAGTTCGCGAGGCCGTGGGACAGCGACCCCCGGGGCCTGAAGCTTTCTTT
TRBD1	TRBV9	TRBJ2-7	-	CASSAQGQSSYEQYF	TGTGCCAGCAGCGCACAGGGACAGTCGTCCTACGAGCAGTACTTC
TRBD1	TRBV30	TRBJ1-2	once	CAWSPWTGGSNYGYTF	TGTGCCTGGAGTCCGTGGACAGGGGGTTCTAACTATGGCTACACCTTC
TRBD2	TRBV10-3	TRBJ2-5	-	CAISEVEWGTRQETQYF	TGTGCCATCAGTGAGGTCGAATGGGGGACTAGACAAGAGACCCAGTACTTC